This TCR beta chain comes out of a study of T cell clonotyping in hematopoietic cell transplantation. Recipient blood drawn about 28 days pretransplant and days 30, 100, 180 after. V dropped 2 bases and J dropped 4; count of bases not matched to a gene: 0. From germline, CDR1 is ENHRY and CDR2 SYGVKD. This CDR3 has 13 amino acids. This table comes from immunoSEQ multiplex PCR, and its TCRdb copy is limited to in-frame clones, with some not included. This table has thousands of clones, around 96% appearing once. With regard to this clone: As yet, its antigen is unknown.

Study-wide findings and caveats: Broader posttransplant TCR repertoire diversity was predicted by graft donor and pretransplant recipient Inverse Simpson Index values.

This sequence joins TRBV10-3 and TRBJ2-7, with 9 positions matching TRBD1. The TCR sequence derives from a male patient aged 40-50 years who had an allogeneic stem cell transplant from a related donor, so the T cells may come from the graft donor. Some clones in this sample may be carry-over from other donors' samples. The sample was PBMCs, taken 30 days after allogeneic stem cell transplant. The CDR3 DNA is TGTGCCATCAGTGAGGGACAGGGGTACGAGCAGTACTTC. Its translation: CAISEGQGYEQYF.